This passage covers 10 T cell receptor beta chains from one sample sequenced in a study of OX40 agonist ivuxolimab in advanced cancers. Libraries were prepared by immunoSEQ multiplex PCR; TCRdb keeps only in-frame clonotypes and omits some of them. Among roughly 25,000 clones listed, roughly 87% were seen once. The source was CD4+ or CD8+ T cells sorted from blood, collected in a trial of the OX40 agonist ivuxolimab. The source is an adult with an advanced solid tumor such as melanoma, head and neck, liver or kidney cancer.

V is TRBV6-6 and J is TRBJ2-7; TRBD1 matches 8 bases. Germline V lookup: CDR1 MNHNY, CDR2 SVGAGI (reference sequence). There are 14 residues in the CDR3. V trimming: 3 bases; J trimming: 3 bases; junction bases outside the gene matches: 4. CDR3 DNA: TGTGCCAGCAGTTATTGGACAGGGAACTACGAGCAGTACTTC. This sequence encodes CASSYWTGNYEQYF.

The chain carries TRBV6-6 and TRBJ2-7; the D call may be TRBD1 or TRBD2 (6 bases each). Trimming removed 5 bases from V and 4 bases from J, with 15 bases in between. The CDR3 sequence is 14 residues long. Germline CDR1 MNHNY, CDR2 SVGAGI (reference sequence). CDR3 sequence (DNA): TGTGCCAGCAGTCCCACGGGGGCTCGGTACGAGCAGTACTTC. Residues: CASSPTGARYEQYF.

The rearrangement links TRBV27 to TRBJ1-1; D is possibly TRBD1 (5 bases). The CDR3 has 14 residues. Germline-derived CDR1 and CDR2 are MNHEY and SMNVEV (reference sequence). Trimming removed 6 bases from V and 1 base from J, with 12 bases in between. The CDR3 nucleotides are TGTGCCAGCAGGTTACACGACAGGAACACTGAAGCTTTCTTT. This translates into CASRLHDRNTEAFF.

The chain joins TRBV6-5 to TRBJ2-1; 7 bases match TRBD2. The J segment lost 9 bases and the V segment lost 0 bases, leaving 2 bases of the junction unmatched. Germline V CDR1 and CDR2: MNHEY, SVGAGI. The CDR3 has 13 residues. This CDR3 reads CASSYSSGGEQFF. The CDR3 DNA is TGTGCCAGCAGTTACTCATCGGGGGGTGAGCAGTTCTTC.

The rearrangement links TRBV23-1 to TRBJ2-7, with D possibly TRBD1 on 5 matching bases. TRBV23-1 is filed as an ORF, its function uncertain. Trimming removed 7 bases at V and 2 bases at J, with 21 bases between. CDR3 length equals 16 residues. CDR3 in DNA: TGCGCCAGCACCAAAATCTGGGGCAGGCGGACCTACGAGCAGTACTTC. Translating it yields CASTKIWGRRTYEQYF.

The genes are TRBV12-5 and TRBJ2-7; 10 nucleotides match TRBD1. V trimming: 2 bases; J trimming: 5 bases; junction bases outside the gene matches: 6. The CDR3 covers 15 residues. Germline V lookup: CDR1 LGHNT, CDR2 FRNRAP. The CDR3, as DNA: TGTGCTAGTGGTTTGAGCGGGACAGGGGTTAACGAGCAGTACTTC. Its translation is CASGLSGTGVNEQYF. Full variable domain (rest looked up from reference TRBV12-5 and TRBJ2-7): DARVTQTPRHKVTEMGQEVTMRCQPILGHNTVFWYRQTMMQGLELLAYFRNRAPLDDSGMPKDRFSAEMPDATLATLKIQPSEPRDSAVYFCASGLSGTGVNEQYFGPGTRLTVT.

The gene calls are TRBV4-1 and TRBJ2-2, with a tentative D call TRBD1 (6 bases). Germline V gives CDR1 MGHRA, CDR2 YSYEKL. The CDR3 length is 14 residues. V gave up 4 bases and J gave up 1 base, with 7 bases separating them. The CDR3 bases are TGCGCCAGCAGCCCGACAGGGAACACCGGGGAGCTGTTTTTT. This encodes CASSPTGNTGELFF.

This chain uses TRBV5-6 with TRBJ2-2; D ambiguous. With 7 bases removed from V and 0 bases from J, the gap between germline ends came to 7 bases. The CDR3 totals 13 residues. Germline V gene sequence: CDR1 SGHDT, CDR2 YYEEEE. The CDR3 here is CASQAPNTGELFF. The CDR3 DNA is TGTGCCAGCCAGGCACCGAACACCGGGGAGCTGTTTTTT.

The chain joins TRBV6-1 to TRBJ2-2; tentatively, D is TRBD2 (7 bases). The CDR3 consists of 14 residues. CDR1 is MNHNS and CDR2 is SASEGT in the germline V gene. V was clipped by 11 bases and J by 5 bases, with 18 bases between them. This CDR3 reads CALRGGGWTGELFF. In DNA form, the CDR3 reads TGTGCCCTCAGAGGGGGGGGCTGGACCGGGGAGCTGTTTTTT.

The chain links TRBV19 to TRBJ2-2; 7 positions agree with TRBD1. The CDR3 sequence is 14 residues long. Looked up from germline, CDR1 is LNHDA and CDR2 is SQIVND (reference sequence). The V gene end was trimmed by 4 bases and the J gene end by 6 bases; junction bases not matched to a gene: 5. The CDR3 DNA sequence: TGTGCCAGTAGTAGGGACAGATTACCCGGGGAGCTGTTTTTT. This gives the protein CASSRDRLPGELFF.